The 29 T cell receptor beta chains presented below share a single source sample, sequenced in a study of cytomegalovirus exposure and HLA in healthy donors listed by TCRdb under 2017. Library preparation was by the immunoSEQ multiplex PCR assay. A mixture of 60 forward primers for TCR Vbeta segments and 13 reverse primers for TCR Jbeta segments was used in the multiplex PCR. The clones in this table, taken by TCRdb from immuneACCESS, are in-frame only. Not every clone is retained; where verified, under half of the shortfall comes from an unresolved V gene, and the cause of the rest is unknown. The sample table shows over 100,000 clones, and around 63% are seen once. The top ten clones comprise 8% to 10% of the sample. Sequencing was performed on PBMCs. The receptors originated from a man aged 40-49 years in good health and CMV-seropositive.

The chain recombines TRBV4-1 with TRBJ2-3; D not resolved. The CDR3 is made up of 12 amino acids. In germline, CDR1 is MGHRA, CDR2 YSYEKL. The V end lost 1 base, the J end lost 8 bases, and 7 bases lay between the germline ends. CDR3 sequence reads: CASSQVVSTQYF. The CDR3 DNA is TGCGCCAGCAGCCAAGTCGTCAGTACGCAGTATTTT.

In this sample, this clone turned up a few times. The CDR3, as DNA: TGTGCCAAGGGAAGGGACAGGGTATTTAGGGACACCGGGGAGCTGTTTTTT. Translating it yields CAKGRDRVFRDTGELFF. This chain connects TRBV30 to TRBJ2-2, with 9 bases matching TRBD1. Trimming removed 8 bases from V and 3 bases from J; junction bases left unmatched: 16. Germline-derived CDR1 and CDR2 are GTSNPN and SVGIG (reference sequence). The length of the CDR3 is 17 residues.

This chain connects TRBV2 to TRBJ2-2; TRBD1 is a possible D gene (6 bases). Germline CDR1 and CDR2: SNHLY and FYNNEI. The CDR3 is 15 amino acids. Trimming cost V 10 bases and J 0 bases, with 15 bases left between them. The CDR3 nucleotides read TGTGCCATCATCCAGGGGTCGACGAACACCGGGGAGCTGTTTTTT. Its protein is CAIIQGSTNTGELFF.

This clone was observed a few times. The V gene is TRBV10-3, the J gene TRBJ2-5; the D gene is possibly TRBD2 (6 bases). Deletions cut 5 bases from V and 5 bases from J, with 18 bases between. Germline CDR1 ENHRY, CDR2 SYGVKD. This CDR3 has 15 amino acids. The CDR3 coding sequence is TGTGCCATCAGTCAACAGTTAGCGGAACTGGAGACCCAGTACTTC. Translating gives CAISQQLAELETQYF.

This clone was recorded only once. The genes are TRBV5-1 and TRBJ2-5; possible D gene TRBD1, 6 bases. The V end was cut by 2 bases, the J end by 1 base, with 9 bases between. The CDR3 extends over 14 amino acids. CDR1 is SGHRS, CDR2 YFSETQ, per germline. The CDR3 here is CASSFGTSQETQYF. The CDR3 nucleotides read TGCGCCAGCAGCTTCGGGACAAGCCAAGAGACCCAGTACTTC.

This chain uses TRBV5-6 with TRBJ2-1, with 9 nucleotides matching TRBD2. This CDR3 is built from 16 residues. J was trimmed by 9 bases and V by 3 bases; bases with no gene match: 13. Germline values: CDR1 SGHDT, CDR2 YYEEEE. The chain's CDR3 is CASSSFWAGGPGEQFF. The CDR3 region has the DNA TGTGCCAGCAGCTCCTTCTGGGCGGGAGGGCCCGGTGAGCAGTTCTTC.

This clone has a handful of counts. DNA for the CDR3: TGTGCCAGCCATGAAGTAATCACTGAAGCTTTCTTT. Protein: CASHEVITEAFF. The J gene is TRBJ1-1, the V gene TRBV6-1, with unresolved D. CDR3 size: 12 residues. CDR1 is MNHNS, CDR2 SASEGT, per germline. The V end was cut by 8 bases, the J end by 4 bases, with 11 bases between.

V usage is TRBV9 and J usage is TRBJ2-7; 7 positions match TRBD1. The CDR3 is 14 residues long. After removal of 3 bases from V and 5 bases from J, the junction contained 8 bases not matched to a gene. Germline values: CDR1 SGDLS, CDR2 YYNGEE. The CDR3 sequence: CASSEQGWTDEQYF. The CDR3 nucleotides are TGTGCCAGCAGCGAACAGGGGTGGACCGACGAGCAGTACTTC.

The table lists this clone with a count of one. The J gene is TRBJ2-5, the V gene TRBV18, with 9 bases fitting TRBD2. Germline V gene data show CDR1 as KGHSH and CDR2 as LQKENI. The CDR3 is 13 amino acids. Trimming at V came to 3 bases and at J to 5 bases, leaving 1 base not matched to a gene. The CDR3: CASSPGLAETQYF. The DNA of the CDR3 is TGTGCCAGCTCACCCGGACTAGCGGAGACCCAGTACTTC.

This chain joins TRBV7-8 and TRBJ1-1; no reliable D call. Trimming removed 0 bases from V and 9 bases from J, with 11 bases in between. The CDR3 extends over 13 amino acids. Germline V gene lookup returns CDR1 SGHVS and CDR2 FQNEAQ. Here the CDR3 DNA reads TGTGCCAGCAGCTTAGCGTTTCAGGAACAAGCTTTCTTT. Translated, it gives CASSLAFQEQAFF.

The J gene is TRBJ2-2, the V gene TRBV4-2, with 11 positions matching TRBD2. With V trimmed by 0 bases and J by 6 bases, 12 bases remained unmatched. The CDR3 sequence is 19 residues long. Germline V gene data show CDR1 as LGHNA and CDR2 as YNFKEQ. The CDR3 region has the DNA TGTGCCAGCAGCCAAGATATCGCTAGGCTAGCGGGAGGAGCCGGGGAGCTGTTTTTT. Its translation: CASSQDIARLAGGAGELFF.

V and J are TRBV29-1 and TRBJ2-5, with D unresolved. V lost 8 bases, J lost 1 base, and 11 bases lay in between. Germline values: CDR1 SQVTM, CDR2 ANQGSEA. This CDR3 is 12 amino acids long. CDR3 residues: CSCLSLQETQYF. CDR3 nucleotides: TGCAGCTGCCTTAGTCTCCAAGAGACCCAGTACTTC.

The chain recombines TRBV28 with TRBJ2-7; TRBD2 matches at 7 bases. CDR1 is MDHEN and CDR2 is SYDVKM in the germline V gene. Losses at the gene ends were 6 bases for V and 0 bases for J; bases not matched to a gene: 2. This CDR3 comprises 13 residues. The CDR3 is CASSWTSSYEQYF. CDR3 sequence (DNA): TGTGCCAGCAGCTGGACTAGCTCCTACGAGCAGTACTTC. The full variable domain, completed using reference TRBV28 and TRBJ2-7, is DVKVTQSSRYLVKRTGEKVFLECVQDMDHENMFWYRQDPGLGLRLIYFSYDVKMKEKGDIPEGYSVSREKKERFSLILESASTNQTSMYLCASSWTSSYEQYFGPGTRLTVT.

The rearrangement joins TRBV19 to TRBJ2-1; 10 bases match TRBD2. V was clipped by 2 bases and J by 9 bases; unmatched bases: 7. This CDR3 comprises 15 residues. The germline V gene encodes CDR1 LNHDA and CDR2 SQIVND (reference sequence). CDR3 loop: CASSILAGAPGEQFF. The DNA for the CDR3 is TGTGCCAGTAGTATACTAGCGGGGGCTCCTGGTGAGCAGTTCTTC. Full variable domain (missing parts from reference TRBV19 and TRBJ2-1): DGGITQSPKYLFRKEGQNVTLSCEQNLNHDAMYWYRQDPGQGLRLIYYSQIVNDFQKGDIAEGYSVSREKKESFPLTVTSAQKNPTAFYLCASSILAGAPGEQFFGPGTRLTVL.

This rearrangement joins TRBV30 to TRBJ1-2, with TRBD1 matching 9 bases. The CDR3 sequence is 15 residues long. Germline trimming cut 3 bases from V and 3 bases from J; bases unmatched to any gene: 8. The V gene's germline CDR1 is GTSNPN and CDR2 SVGIG (reference sequence). CDR3 nucleotide sequence: TGTGCCTGGAGCGATTCACAGGGGGCTTACTATGGCTACACCTTC. This translates into CAWSDSQGAYYGYTF.

The chain has TRBV9 and TRBJ2-3, with 12 bases identical to TRBD2. The V segment lost 0 bases and the J segment 4 bases; nucleotides outside the gene matches: 6. Germline V gene sequence: CDR1 SGDLS, CDR2 YYNGEE. CDR3 length: 17 residues. The CDR3 reads CASSVVSSGGAADTQYF. The CDR3 region has the DNA TGTGCCAGCAGCGTAGTATCTAGCGGGGGGGCTGCAGATACGCAGTATTTT.

For the CDR3, the DNA is TGTGCCAGCTCACTCAGGGTCATGAACACTGAAGCTTTCTTT. It yields the protein CASSLRVMNTEAFF. This chain links TRBV18 with TRBJ1-1, with D possibly TRBD1 on 5 matching bases. CDR3 length equals 14 residues. Trimming took off 4 bases at V and 0 bases at J, with 9 bases between the two ends. Germline-derived CDR1 and CDR2 are KGHSH and LQKENI.

The chain combines TRBV30 with TRBJ2-4; 9 nucleotides match TRBD2. Germline trimming cut 3 bases from V and 8 bases from J; bases unmatched to any gene: 20. The CDR3 sequence is 18 residues long. Germline V lookup: CDR1 GTSNPN, CDR2 SVGIG (reference sequence). CDR3: CAWRATLLAGDVVDIQYF. The DNA of the CDR3 is TGTGCCTGGAGAGCCACCCTTTTAGCGGGAGACGTAGTAGACATTCAGTACTTC.

The chain recombines TRBV7-9 with TRBJ2-3, with 7 bases lining up with TRBD2. V shed 4 bases and J 0 bases; nucleotides not matched to a gene: 4. The length of the CDR3 is 15 residues. Per the germline V gene, CDR1 is SEHNR and CDR2 is FQNEAQ (reference sequence). CDR3 sequence reads: CASSSPGGSTDTQYF. The CDR3 DNA is TGTGCCAGCAGCTCCCCCGGGGGGAGCACAGATACGCAGTATTTT. The whole variable domain, filled in from reference TRBV7-9 and TRBJ2-3, reads DTGVSQNPRHKITKRGQNVTFRCDPISEHNRLYWYRQTLGQGPEFLTYFQNEAQLEKSRLLSDRFSAERPKGSFSTLEIQRTEQGDSAMYLCASSSPGGSTDTQYFGPGTRLTVL.

The chain recombines TRBV15 with TRBJ1-4; 9 nucleotides match TRBD1. CDR3 length: 15 amino acids. Germline loops: CDR1 LNHNV, CDR2 YYDKDF (reference sequence). Germline trimming cut 5 bases from V and 6 bases from J; bases unmatched to any gene: 7. The CDR3 spells CATSQPRTGDEKLFF. The CDR3 coding sequence is TGTGCCACCAGCCAACCGAGGACAGGGGATGAAAAACTGTTTTTT.

The chain couples TRBV28 to TRBJ1-1; D is ambiguous. Germline values: CDR1 MDHEN, CDR2 SYDVKM. The V gene lost 4 bases and the J gene lost 1 base, with 13 bases spanning the gap. The CDR3 contains 15 residues. CDR3 residues: CASSSPTGANTEAFF. CDR3 nucleotide sequence: TGTGCCAGCAGTTCCCCGACGGGTGCGAACACTGAAGCTTTCTTT.

Remarks on this clone: One end of the junction varies from germline; a read error may be responsible. The sample has other DNA sequences that encode this CDR3 too. The rearrangement joins TRBV30 to TRBJ1-5, with D unresolved. Germline V gives CDR1 GTSNPN, CDR2 SVGIG (reference sequence). This CDR3 is 13 amino acids long. For the CDR3, the DNA is TGCGCCTGGAGTGTATTAGGCAATCAGCCCCAGCATTTT. Its protein is CAWSVLGNQPQHF.

The J gene is TRBJ1-1, the V gene TRBV27, with D possibly matching TRBD1 (5 bases). The CDR3 loop spans 13 amino acids. Trimming left V 5 bases short and J 3 bases short, with 10 bases between. Germline loops: CDR1 MNHEY, CDR2 SMNVEV (reference sequence). The CDR3 DNA is TGTGCCAGCAGTGCCCGGGGGGACACTGAAGCTTTCTTT. Its translation is CASSARGDTEAFF.

The chain couples TRBV29-1 to TRBJ1-3, with D maybe TRBD1 (5 bases). The CDR3 runs 14 residues. Germline V gene data show CDR1 as SQVTM and CDR2 as ANQGSEA. With 1 base removed from V and 3 bases from J, the gap between germline ends came to 10 bases. CDR3 in DNA: TGCAGCGTTGAAGTTGCAGGGATTGGAAACACCATATATTTT. The encoded protein is CSVEVAGIGNTIYF.

The chain carries TRBV10-3 and TRBJ1-2, with D perhaps TRBD1 (5 bases). The V end lost 3 bases, the J end lost 4 bases, and 12 bases lay between the germline ends. Germline values: CDR1 ENHRY, CDR2 SYGVKD. This CDR3 comprises 14 residues. The CDR3 spells CAISDQPGFYGYTF. The CDR3 DNA reads as TGTGCCATCAGTGACCAGCCAGGGTTCTATGGCTACACCTTC.

This chain uses TRBV7-2 with TRBJ2-1, with 8 nucleotides matching TRBD2. V lost 5 bases and J lost 3; bases outside the gene matches: 6. The V gene's germline CDR1 is SGHTA and CDR2 FQGNSA. The CDR3 length is 15 residues. The CDR3, as DNA: TGTGCCAGCAGCCCGGCTAGCGGGTACTACAATGAGCAGTTCTTC. It yields the protein CASSPASGYYNEQFF.

The chain combines TRBV7-3 with TRBJ2-7; D perhaps matches TRBD2 (6 bases). The CDR3 is 15 amino acids. From germline, CDR1 is SGHTA and CDR2 FQGTGA. V lost 4 bases and J 4 bases, leaving 17 bases between the germline ends. CDR3 protein: CASSSSGAGGYEQYF. The CDR3 region has the DNA TGTGCCAGCAGCTCATCCGGGGCCGGGGGTTACGAGCAGTACTTC.

This clone was observed a few times. The chain combines TRBV6-1 with TRBJ2-1; TRBD1 matches 9 bases. The CDR3 is 15 amino acids. Germline lookup yields CDR1 MNHNS and CDR2 SASEGT. V dropped 4 bases and J dropped 4; count of bases not matched to a gene: 5. DNA of the CDR3: TGTGCCAGCAGTGGCTCGGGACAGGGTTACAATGAGCAGTTCTTC. Translating it yields CASSGSGQGYNEQFF.

The rearrangement joins TRBV6-1 to TRBJ1-4; D call uncertain. Trimming took 3 bases from V and 5 from J, leaving 7 bases between them. Per the germline V gene, CDR1 is MNHNS and CDR2 is SASEGT. The CDR3 length is 13 residues. CDR3 in DNA: TGTGCCAGCAGTGAGGGAGGAAATGAAAAACTGTTTTTT. It encodes CASSEGGNEKLFF.